Only a few counts were recorded for the clone carrying this T cell receptor beta chain. The antigen is undetermined. Germline CDR1 SGHAT, CDR2 FQNNGV. Between the trimmed V and J ends, which lost 2 bases and 5 bases, there was a span of 17 bases. CDR3 length equals 16 residues. The sample originates from a study of T-cell reconstitution after alpha-beta-depleted transplantation in children. General study points: When one year had passed after transplant, most T-cell counts and diversity came from newly produced T cells. Recipient T cells and thymic progenitors that survived gave rise to the high TCRbeta diversity observed at day 60 in some patients.

The library targeted TCRbeta and was prepared with unique molecular identifiers. TCRdb itself ran the PCR reads through MiXCR, one entry per CDR3 protein. This sample has about 830,000 distinct CDR3 sequences, with less than 20% found just once. The TCR was taken from a male patient younger than 18 who had a stem cell transplant for acute lymphoblastic leukemia, so the T cells may come from the graft donor. J is TRBJ2-3 and V is TRBV11-2, with D perhaps assigned TRBD1 or TRBD2 (5 bases each). Material: PBMCs, mostly from graft donor cells, obtained 360 days after TCRalphabeta/CD19-depleted stem cell transplant. Here the CDR3 reads CASSLTGAGYKDTQYF. In nucleotides, the CDR3 is TGTGCCAGCAGCTTAACCGGGGCAGGGTATAAAGATACGCAGTATTTT.